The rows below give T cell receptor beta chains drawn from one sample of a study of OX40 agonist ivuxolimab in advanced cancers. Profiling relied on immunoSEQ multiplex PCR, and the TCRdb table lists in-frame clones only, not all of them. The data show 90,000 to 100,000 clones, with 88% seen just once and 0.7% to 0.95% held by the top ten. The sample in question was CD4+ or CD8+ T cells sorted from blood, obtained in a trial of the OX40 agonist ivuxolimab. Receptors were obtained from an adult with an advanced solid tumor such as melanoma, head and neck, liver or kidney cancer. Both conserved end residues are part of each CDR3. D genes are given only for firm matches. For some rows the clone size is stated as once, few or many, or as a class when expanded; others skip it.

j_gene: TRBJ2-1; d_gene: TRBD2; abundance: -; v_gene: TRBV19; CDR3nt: TGTGCCAGTAGGCGAGGGACTAGTAAAAATGAGCAGTTCTTC; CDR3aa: CASRRGTSKNEQFF
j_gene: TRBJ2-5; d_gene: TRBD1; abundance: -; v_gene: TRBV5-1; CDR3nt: TGCGCCAGCTCGGGACAGGGGGAGACCCAGTACTTC; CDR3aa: CASSGQGETQYF
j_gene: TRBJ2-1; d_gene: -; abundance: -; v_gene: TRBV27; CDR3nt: TGTGCCAGCAGCCTCCGGCCCTTCACGGAGCAGTTCTTC; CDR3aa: CASSLRPFTEQFF
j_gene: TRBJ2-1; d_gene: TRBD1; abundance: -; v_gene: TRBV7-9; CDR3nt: TGTGCCAGCAGCACCACAGGGGACAATGAGCAGTTCTTC; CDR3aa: CASSTTGDNEQFF
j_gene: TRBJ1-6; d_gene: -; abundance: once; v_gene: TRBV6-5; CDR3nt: TGTGCCAGCAGTCCCGCAAACGCGAATTCACCCCTCCACTTT; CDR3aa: CASSPANANSPLHF
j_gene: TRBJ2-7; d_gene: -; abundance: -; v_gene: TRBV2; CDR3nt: TGTGCCAGCAGCATCGTCTACGAGCAGTACTTC; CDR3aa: CASSIVYEQYF
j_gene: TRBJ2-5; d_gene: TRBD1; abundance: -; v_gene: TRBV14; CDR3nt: TGTGCCAGCAGTTACAGGGGGAGGGAGACCCAGTACTTC; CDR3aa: CASSYRGRETQYF
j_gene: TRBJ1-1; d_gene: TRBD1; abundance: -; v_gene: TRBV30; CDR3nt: TGTGCCTGGAGTGGCGACAGGGGCGCTGGGAACACTGAAGCTTTCTTT; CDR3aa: CAWSGDRGAGNTEAFF
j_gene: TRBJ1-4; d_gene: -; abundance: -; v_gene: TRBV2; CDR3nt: TGTGCCAGCAGTGCTGAGGAAAAACTGTTTTTT; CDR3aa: CASSAEEKLFF
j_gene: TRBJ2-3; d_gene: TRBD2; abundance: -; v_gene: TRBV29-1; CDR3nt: TGCAGCGTTGAAGTAGCGGGAGGATATACGCAGTATTTT; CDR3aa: CSVEVAGGYTQYF
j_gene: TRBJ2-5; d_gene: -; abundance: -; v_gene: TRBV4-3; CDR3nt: TGCGCCAGCAGCCCCTTGGGTGGTGAGACCCAGTACTTC; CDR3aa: CASSPLGGETQYF
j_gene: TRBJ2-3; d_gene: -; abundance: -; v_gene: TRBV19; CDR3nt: TGTGCCAGTCTACATCGGGACATGGATACGCAGTATTTT; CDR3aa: CASLHRDMDTQYF
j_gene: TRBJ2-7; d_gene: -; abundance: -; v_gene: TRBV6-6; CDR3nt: TGTGCCAGCAGTTCCTGGGGGCCCGCTGAGCAGTACTTC; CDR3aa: CASSSWGPAEQYF
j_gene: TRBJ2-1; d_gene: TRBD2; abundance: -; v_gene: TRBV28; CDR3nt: TGTGCCAGCAGTCATGGGACTAGCGGGAGGGCGACCTACAATGAGCAGTTCTTC; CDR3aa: CASSHGTSGRATYNEQFF
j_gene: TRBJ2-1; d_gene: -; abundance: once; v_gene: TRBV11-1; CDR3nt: TGTGCCAGCAGCGGCGTAGGCGTGAGAAATGAGCAGTTCTTC; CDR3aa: CASSGVGVRNEQFF
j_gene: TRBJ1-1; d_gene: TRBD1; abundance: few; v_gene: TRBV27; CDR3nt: TGTGCCAGCAGTTCACGACAGGGGGCATGGACTGAAGCTTTCTTT; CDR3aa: CASSSRQGAWTEAFF
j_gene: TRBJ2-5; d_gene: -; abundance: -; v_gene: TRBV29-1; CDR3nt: TGCAGCGTTGAAGAGGGGACCAACCGCGCAGAGACCCAGTACTTC; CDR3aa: CSVEEGTNRAETQYF
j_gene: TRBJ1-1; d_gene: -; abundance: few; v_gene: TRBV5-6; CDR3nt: TGTGCCAGCAGCTGGTGGGTGGGAACTGAAGCTTTCTTT; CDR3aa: CASSWWVGTEAFF
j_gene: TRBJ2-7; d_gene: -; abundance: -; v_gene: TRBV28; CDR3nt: TGTGCCAGCAGCCTAGGGACGGTAAACTACGAGCAGTACTTC; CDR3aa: CASSLGTVNYEQYF
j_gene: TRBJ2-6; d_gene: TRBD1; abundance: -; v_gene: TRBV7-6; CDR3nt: TGTGCCAGCAGCCCCCGGGTGACAGGGTCCTCTGGGGCCAACGTCCTGACTTTC; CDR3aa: CASSPRVTGSSGANVLTF
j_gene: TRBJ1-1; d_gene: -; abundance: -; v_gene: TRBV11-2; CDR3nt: TGTGCCAGCAGCTTTAACAGTGGGAACACTGAAGCTTTCTTT; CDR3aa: CASSFNSGNTEAFF
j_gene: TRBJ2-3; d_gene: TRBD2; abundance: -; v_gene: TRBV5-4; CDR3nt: TGTGCCAGCAGCGGGTCTAGCGGGAGGCCGGGCACAGATACGCAGTATTTT; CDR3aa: CASSGSSGRPGTDTQYF
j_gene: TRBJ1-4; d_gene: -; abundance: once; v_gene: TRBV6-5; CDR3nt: TGTGCCAGCAGTTACCAGGGCGGAAAACTGTTTTTT; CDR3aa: CASSYQGGKLFF
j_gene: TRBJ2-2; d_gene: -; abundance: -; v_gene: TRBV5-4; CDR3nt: TGTGCCAGCAGCTTGGAAGGACGGGGCACCGGGGAGCTGTTTTTT; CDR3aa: CASSLEGRGTGELFF
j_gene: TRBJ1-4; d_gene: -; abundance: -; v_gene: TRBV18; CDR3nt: TGTGCCAGCTCTCCCAGGCCGGACAGAAGGACTAATGAAAAACTGTTTTTT; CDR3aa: CASSPRPDRRTNEKLFF
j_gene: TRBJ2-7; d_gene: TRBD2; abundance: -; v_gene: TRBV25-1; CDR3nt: TGTGCCAGTAGTCCCGGAGTAGCGGGAGGGCTAGACGAGCAGTACTTC; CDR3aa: CASSPGVAGGLDEQYF
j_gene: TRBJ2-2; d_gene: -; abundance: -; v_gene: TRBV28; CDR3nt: TGTGCCAGCAGTTTAGGGTCCGTGAAGGAGCTGTTTTTT; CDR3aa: CASSLGSVKELFF
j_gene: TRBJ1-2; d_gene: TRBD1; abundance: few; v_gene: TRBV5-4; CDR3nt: TGTGCCAGCAGCTTGCAGGGACAGGGGGCGTCCGGCTACACCTTC; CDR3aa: CASSLQGQGASGYTF
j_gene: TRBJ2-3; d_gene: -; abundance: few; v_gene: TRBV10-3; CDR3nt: TGTGCCACGGCAGGGGCAGATACGCAGTATTTT; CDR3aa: CATAGADTQYF
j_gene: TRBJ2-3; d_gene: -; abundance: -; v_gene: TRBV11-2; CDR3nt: TGTGCCAGCAGCTCCTGGGACCGAGAAGATACGCAGTATTTT; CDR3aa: CASSSWDREDTQYF
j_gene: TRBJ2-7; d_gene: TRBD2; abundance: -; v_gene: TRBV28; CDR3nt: TGTGCCAGCAGTCCTTTCAGGGCGGGAGATAGGTACGAGCAGTACTTC; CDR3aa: CASSPFRAGDRYEQYF
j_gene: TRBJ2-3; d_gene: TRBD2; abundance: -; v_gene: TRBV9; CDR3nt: TGTGCCAGCAACTTAGCGGGAGACGACACAGATACGCAGTATTTT; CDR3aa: CASNLAGDDTDTQYF
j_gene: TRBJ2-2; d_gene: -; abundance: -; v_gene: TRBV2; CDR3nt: TGTGCCAGCAGTGACGGAGGGGACACCGGGGAGCTGTTTTTT; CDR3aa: CASSDGGDTGELFF
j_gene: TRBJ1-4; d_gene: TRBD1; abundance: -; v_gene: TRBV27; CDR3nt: TGTGCCAGCAGACAAGGGGGCGCGCGTGAAAAACTGTTTTTT; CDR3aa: CASRQGGAREKLFF
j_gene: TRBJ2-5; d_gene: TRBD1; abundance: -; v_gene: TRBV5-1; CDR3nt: TGCGCCAGCAGTTTTGGGACAGTCCAAGAGACCCAGTACTTC; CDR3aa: CASSFGTVQETQYF
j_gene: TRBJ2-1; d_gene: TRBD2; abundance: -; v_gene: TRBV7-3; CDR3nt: TGTGCCAGCAGCATGGGGACTAGAATGACTGCTGAGCAGTTCTTC; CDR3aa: CASSMGTRMTAEQFF
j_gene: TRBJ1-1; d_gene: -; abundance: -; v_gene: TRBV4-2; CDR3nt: TGTGCCAGCAGCCCGGATGGGAGGAGCACTGAAGCTTTCTTT; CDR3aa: CASSPDGRSTEAFF
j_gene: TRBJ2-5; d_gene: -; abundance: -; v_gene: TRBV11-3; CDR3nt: TGTGCCAGCAGCAAAGGACAGAGGGAGACCCAGTACTTC; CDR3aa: CASSKGQRETQYF
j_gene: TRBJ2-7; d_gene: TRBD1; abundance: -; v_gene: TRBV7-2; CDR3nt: TGTGCCAGCAGCCAAAGGACAGGGGCGTACGGAGAGCAGTACTTC; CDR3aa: CASSQRTGAYGEQYF
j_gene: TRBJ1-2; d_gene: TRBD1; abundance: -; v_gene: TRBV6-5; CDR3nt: TGTGCCAGCAGGACAGGGTCTGCTGGCTACACCTTC; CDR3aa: CASRTGSAGYTF
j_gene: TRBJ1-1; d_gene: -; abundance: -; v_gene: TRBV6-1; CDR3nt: TGTGCCAGCAGTTCCCCAGCAGGGACGAACACTGAAGCTTTCTTT; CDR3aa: CASSSPAGTNTEAFF
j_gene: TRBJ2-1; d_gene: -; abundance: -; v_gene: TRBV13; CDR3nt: TGTGCCAGCAGCCTCCGACAGCTCTCCTACAATGAGCAGTTCTTC; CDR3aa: CASSLRQLSYNEQFF
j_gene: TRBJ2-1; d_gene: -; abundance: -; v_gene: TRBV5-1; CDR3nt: TGCGCCAGCAGCTCCTCCGGCGGGGTTTCCTACAATGAGCAGTTCTTC; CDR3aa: CASSSSGGVSYNEQFF
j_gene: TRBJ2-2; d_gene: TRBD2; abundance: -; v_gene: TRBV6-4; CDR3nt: TGTGCCAGCAGACCGGGGACTAACCACGGGGAGCTGTTTTTT; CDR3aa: CASRPGTNHGELFF
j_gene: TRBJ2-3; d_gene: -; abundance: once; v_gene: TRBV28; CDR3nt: TGTGCCAGCAGTTTAGGGCGGGATACGCAGTATTTT; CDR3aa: CASSLGRDTQYF
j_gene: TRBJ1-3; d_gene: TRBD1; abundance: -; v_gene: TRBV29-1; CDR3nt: TGCAGCGTGTGGGACAGGGGAGGCGGAAACACCATATATTTT; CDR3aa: CSVWDRGGGNTIYF
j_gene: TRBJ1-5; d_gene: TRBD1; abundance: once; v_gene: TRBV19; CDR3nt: TGTGCCAGTAGTCCACACGGCGAGGGACAGCCCCACGAGCCCCAGCATTTT; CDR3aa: CASSPHGEGQPHEPQHF
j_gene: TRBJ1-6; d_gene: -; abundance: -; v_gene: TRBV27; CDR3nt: TGTGCCAGCAGTTTATCAAGCCTGAGCTCCTATAATTCACCCCTCCACTTT; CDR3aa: CASSLSSLSSYNSPLHF
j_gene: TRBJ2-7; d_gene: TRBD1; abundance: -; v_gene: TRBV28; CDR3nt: TGTGCCAGCAGCCCCCTGACAGGGAGAGGCTACGAGCAGTACTTC; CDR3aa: CASSPLTGRGYEQYF